This TCR beta chain comes out of a study of blood T cell repertoires in COVID-19. Trimming cost V 5 bases and J 7 bases, with 15 bases left between them. The germline gives CDR1 LNHDA, CDR2 SQIVND (reference sequence). The CDR3 loop spans 15 amino acids. Assay: immunoSEQ multiplex PCR; the TCRdb copy retains only in-frame clones and omits some. Here the sample spans roughly 360,000 clones, less than 90% being singletons. This receptor was taken from a woman aged 50 to 60 who had recovered from COVID-19. The chain uses TRBV19 and TRBJ1-6; no clear D. Sequenced input: PBMCs or T cells enriched from blood (not recorded which). CDR3: CASSPREGPNSPLHF. CDR3 DNA: TGTGCCAGTAGTCCCCGGGAAGGCCCGAATTCACCCCTCCACTTT.